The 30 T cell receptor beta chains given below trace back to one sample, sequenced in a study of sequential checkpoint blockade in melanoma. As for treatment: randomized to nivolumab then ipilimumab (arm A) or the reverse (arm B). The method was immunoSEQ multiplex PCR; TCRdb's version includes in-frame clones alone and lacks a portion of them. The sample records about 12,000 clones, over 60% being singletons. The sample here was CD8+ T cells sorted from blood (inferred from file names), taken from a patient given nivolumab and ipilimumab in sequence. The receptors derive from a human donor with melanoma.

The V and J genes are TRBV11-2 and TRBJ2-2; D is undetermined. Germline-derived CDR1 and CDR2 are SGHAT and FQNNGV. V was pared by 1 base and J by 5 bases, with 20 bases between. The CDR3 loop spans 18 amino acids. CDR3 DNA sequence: TGTGCCAGCAGCTTAGGATCCTCGCGCGAGGCCCTTACCGGGGAGCTGTTTTTT. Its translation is CASSLGSSREALTGELFF. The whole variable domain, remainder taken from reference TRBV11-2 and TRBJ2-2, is EAGVAQSPRYKIIEKRQSVAFWCNPISGHATLYWYQQILGQGPKLLIQFQNNGVVDDSQLPKDRFSAERLKGVDSTLKIQPAKLEDSAVYLCASSLGSSREALTGELFFGEGSRLTVL.

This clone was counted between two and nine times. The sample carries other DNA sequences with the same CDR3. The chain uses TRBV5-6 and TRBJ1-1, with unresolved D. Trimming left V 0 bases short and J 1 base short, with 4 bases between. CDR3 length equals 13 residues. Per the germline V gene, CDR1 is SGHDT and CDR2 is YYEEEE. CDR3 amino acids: CASSLGGNTEAFF. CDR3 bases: TGTGCCAGCAGCTTGGGAGGGAACACTGAAGCTTTCTTT.

In nucleotides, the CDR3 is TGTGCCAGCAGTTTGCAGGGATCTAGCACAGATACGCAGTATTTT. Translated, it gives CASSLQGSSTDTQYF. The chain recombines TRBV27 with TRBJ2-3; TRBD1 is a possible D gene (5 bases). The CDR3 spans 15 residues. Germline CDR1 and CDR2: MNHEY and SMNVEV (reference sequence). Trimming pared 3 bases from V and 0 bases from J, leaving 10 bases between.

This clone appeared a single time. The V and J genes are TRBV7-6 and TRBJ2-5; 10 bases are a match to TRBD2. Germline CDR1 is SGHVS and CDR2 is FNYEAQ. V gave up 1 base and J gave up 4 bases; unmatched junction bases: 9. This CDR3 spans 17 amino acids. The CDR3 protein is CASSLGLVASGRETQYF. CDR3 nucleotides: TGTGCCAGCAGCTTAGGCTTGGTAGCTAGCGGGAGAGAGACCCAGTACTTC.

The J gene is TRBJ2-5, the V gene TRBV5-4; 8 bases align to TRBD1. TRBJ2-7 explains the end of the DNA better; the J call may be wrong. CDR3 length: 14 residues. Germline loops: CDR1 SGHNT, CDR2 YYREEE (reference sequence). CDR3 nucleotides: TGTGCCAGCAGCTCGAGACAGGGGCGGCACGAGCAGTACTTC. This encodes CASSSRQGRHEQYF.

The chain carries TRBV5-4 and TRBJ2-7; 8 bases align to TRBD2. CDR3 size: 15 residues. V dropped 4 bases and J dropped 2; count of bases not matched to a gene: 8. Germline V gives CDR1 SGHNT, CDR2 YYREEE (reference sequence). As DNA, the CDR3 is TGTGCCAGCAGCACAACCGGGACTAGACCCTACGAGCAGTACTTC. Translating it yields CASSTTGTRPYEQYF.

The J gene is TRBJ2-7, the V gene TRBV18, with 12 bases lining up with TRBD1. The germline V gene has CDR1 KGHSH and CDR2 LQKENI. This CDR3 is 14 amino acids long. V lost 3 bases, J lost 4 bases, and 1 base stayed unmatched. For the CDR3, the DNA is TGTGCCAGCTCACCGGGACAGGGGGCTTACGAGCAGTACTTC. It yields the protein CASSPGQGAYEQYF. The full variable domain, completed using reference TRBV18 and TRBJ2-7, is NAGVMQNPRHLVRRRGQEARLRCSPMKGHSHVYWYRQLPEEGLKFMVYLQKENIIDESGMPKERFSAEFPKEGPSILRIQQVVRGDSAAYFCASSPGQGAYEQYFGPGTRLTVT.

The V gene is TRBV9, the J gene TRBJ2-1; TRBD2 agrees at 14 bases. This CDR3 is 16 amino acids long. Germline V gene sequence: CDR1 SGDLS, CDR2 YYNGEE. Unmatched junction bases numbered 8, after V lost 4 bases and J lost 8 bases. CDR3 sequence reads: CASSIRLAGGIYEQFF. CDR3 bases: TGTGCCAGCAGCATTCGACTAGCGGGGGGGATCTATGAGCAGTTCTTC.

DNA for the CDR3: TGTGCCAGCAGCCCCATCGGGGACTCCACTTACAATGAGCAGTTCTTC. This gives the protein CASSPIGDSTYNEQFF. The chain couples TRBV9 to TRBJ2-1, with D maybe TRBD2 (6 bases). The CDR3 runs 16 residues. CDR1 is SGDLS, CDR2 YYNGEE, per germline. V was trimmed by 4 bases and J by 4 bases, leaving 18 bases between them.

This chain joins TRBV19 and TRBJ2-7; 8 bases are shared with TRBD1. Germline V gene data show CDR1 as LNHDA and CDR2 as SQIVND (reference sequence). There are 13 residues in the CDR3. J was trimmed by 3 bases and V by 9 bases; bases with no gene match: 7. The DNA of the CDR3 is TGTGCCAGCTCAGACAGGGGCAACTACGAGCAGTACTTC. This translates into CASSDRGNYEQYF.

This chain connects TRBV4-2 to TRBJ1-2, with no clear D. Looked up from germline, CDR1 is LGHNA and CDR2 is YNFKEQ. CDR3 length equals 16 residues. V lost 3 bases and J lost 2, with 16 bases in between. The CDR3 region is CASSQTPVESNYGYTF. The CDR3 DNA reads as TGTGCCAGCAGCCAGACTCCTGTAGAAAGCAACTATGGCTACACCTTC.

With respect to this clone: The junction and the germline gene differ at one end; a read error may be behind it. CDR3 protein: CASSLAEGREQYF. For the CDR3, the DNA is TGTGCTAGCAGCTTAGCAGAAGGGAGGGAGCAGTACTTC. This chain uses TRBV7-7 with TRBJ2-7; D perhaps matches TRBD2 (6 bases). The CDR3 length is 13 residues. Looked up from germline, CDR1 is SSHAT and CDR2 is FNYEAQ (reference sequence).

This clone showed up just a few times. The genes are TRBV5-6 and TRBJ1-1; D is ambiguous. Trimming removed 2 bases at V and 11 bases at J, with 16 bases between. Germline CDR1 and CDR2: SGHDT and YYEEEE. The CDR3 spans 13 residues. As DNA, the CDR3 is TGTGCCAGCAGCTTTTTTTCATCGGGGATGGCTTTCTTT. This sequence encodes CASSFFSSGMAFF.

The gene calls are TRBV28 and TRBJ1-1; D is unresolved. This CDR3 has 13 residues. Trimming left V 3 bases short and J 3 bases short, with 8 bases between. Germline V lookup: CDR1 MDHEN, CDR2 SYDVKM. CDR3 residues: CASSLNGDTEAFF. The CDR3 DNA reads TGTGCCAGCAGTTTGAATGGAGACACTGAAGCTTTCTTT.

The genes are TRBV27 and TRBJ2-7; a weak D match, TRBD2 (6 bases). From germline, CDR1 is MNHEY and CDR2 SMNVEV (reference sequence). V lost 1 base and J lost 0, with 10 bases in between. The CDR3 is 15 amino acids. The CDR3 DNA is TGTGCCAGCAGTTTATATGGGGGGTCCTCCTACGAGCAGTACTTC. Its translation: CASSLYGGSSYEQYF.

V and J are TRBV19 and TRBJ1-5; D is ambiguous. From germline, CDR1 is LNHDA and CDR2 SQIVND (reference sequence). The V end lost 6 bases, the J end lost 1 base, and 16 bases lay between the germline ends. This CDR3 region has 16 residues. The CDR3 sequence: CASRIARHTSNQPQHF. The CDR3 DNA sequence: TGTGCCAGTAGGATTGCGAGACATACAAGCAATCAGCCCCAGCATTTT.

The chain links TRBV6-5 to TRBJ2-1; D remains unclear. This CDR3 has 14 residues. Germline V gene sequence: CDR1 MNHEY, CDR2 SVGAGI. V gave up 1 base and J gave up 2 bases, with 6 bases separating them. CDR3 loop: CASSYYSAYNEQFF. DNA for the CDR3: TGTGCCAGCAGTTACTATTCCGCCTACAATGAGCAGTTCTTC.

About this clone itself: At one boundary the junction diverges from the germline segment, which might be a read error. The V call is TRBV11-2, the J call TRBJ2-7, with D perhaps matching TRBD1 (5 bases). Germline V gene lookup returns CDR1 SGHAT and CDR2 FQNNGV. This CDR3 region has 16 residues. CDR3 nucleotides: TGTGCCAGCAGCTTAGTATGGGGCAGCATCCCCGCTGACAGTCACTTC. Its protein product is CASSLVWGSIPADSHF.

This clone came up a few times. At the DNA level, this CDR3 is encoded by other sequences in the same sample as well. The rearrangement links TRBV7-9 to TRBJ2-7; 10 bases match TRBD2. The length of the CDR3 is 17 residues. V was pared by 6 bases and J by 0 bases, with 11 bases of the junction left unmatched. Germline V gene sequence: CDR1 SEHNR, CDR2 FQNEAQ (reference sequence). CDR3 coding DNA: TGTGCCAGCAGTTATGGGTTTGGGACTAGCGCCTCCTACGAGCAGTACTTC. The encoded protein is CASSYGFGTSASYEQYF.

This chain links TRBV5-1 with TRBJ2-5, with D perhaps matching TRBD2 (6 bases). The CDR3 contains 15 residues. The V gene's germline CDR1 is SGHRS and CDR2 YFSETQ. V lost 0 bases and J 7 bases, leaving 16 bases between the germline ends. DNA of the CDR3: TGCGCCAGCAGCTTGGCCGGGGGACCTGGGGGGACCCAGTACTTC. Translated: CASSLAGGPGGTQYF.

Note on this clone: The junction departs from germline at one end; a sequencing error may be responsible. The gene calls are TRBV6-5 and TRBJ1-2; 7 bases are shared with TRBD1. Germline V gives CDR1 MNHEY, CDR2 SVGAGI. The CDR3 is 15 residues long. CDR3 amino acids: CASSYSGGFNYGCTF. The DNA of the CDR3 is TGTGCCAGCAGTTACTCAGGGGGCTTTAACTATGGCTGCACCTTC.

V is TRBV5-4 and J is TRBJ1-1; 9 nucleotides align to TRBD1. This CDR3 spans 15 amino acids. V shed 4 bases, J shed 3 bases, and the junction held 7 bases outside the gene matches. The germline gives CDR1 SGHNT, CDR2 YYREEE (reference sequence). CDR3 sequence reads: CASSPGTGSYTEAFF. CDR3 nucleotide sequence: TGTGCCAGCAGCCCAGGGACAGGGTCTTACACTGAAGCTTTCTTT.

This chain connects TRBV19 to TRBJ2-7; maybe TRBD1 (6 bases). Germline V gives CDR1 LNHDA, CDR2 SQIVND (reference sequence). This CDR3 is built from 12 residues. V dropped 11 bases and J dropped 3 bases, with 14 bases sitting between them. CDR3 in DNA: TGTGCCTCGGCCAGGGGTTACTACGAGCAGTACTTC. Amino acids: CASARGYYEQYF.

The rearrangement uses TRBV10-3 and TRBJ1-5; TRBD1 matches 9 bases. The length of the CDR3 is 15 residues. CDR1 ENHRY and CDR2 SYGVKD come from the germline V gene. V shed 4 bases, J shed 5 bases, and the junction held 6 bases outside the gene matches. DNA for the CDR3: TGTGCCATCAGTGGGTCAGGGACAGGGCATCAGCCCCAGCATTTT. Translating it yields CAISGSGTGHQPQHF.

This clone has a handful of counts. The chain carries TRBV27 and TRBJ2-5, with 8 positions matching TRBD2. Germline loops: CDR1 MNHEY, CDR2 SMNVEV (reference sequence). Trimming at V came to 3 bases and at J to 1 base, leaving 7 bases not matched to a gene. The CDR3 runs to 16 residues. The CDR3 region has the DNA TGTGCCAGCAGTTTGGGGACTAGTGGGGTCCAAGAGACCCAGTACTTC. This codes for CASSLGTSGVQETQYF.

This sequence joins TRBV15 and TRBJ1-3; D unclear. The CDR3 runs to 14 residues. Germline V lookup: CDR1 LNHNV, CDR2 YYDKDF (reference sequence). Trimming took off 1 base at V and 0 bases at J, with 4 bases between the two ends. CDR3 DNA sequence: TGTGCCACCAGCAGAGGTTACTCTGGAAACACCATATATTTT. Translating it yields CATSRGYSGNTIYF. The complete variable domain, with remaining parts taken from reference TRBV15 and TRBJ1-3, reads DAMVIQNPRYQVTQFGKPVTLSCSQTLNHNVMYWYQQKSSQAPKLLFHYYDKDFNNEADTPDNFQSRRPNTSFCFLDIRSPGLGDTAMYLCATSRGYSGNTIYFGEGSWLTVV.

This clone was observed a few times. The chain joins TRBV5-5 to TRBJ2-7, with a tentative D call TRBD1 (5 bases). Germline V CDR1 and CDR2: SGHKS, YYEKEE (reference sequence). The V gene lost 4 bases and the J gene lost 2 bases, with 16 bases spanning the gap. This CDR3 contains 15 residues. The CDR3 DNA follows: TGTGCCAGCAGCCCAAAGAAAGGACAAACCTACGAGCAGTACTTC. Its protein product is CASSPKKGQTYEQYF. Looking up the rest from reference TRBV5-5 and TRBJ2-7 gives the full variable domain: DAGVTQSPTHLIKTRGQQVTLRCSPISGHKSVSWYQQVLGQGPQFIFQYYEKEERGRGNFPDRFSARQFPNYSSELNVNALLLGDSALYLCASSPKKGQTYEQYFGPGTRLTVT.

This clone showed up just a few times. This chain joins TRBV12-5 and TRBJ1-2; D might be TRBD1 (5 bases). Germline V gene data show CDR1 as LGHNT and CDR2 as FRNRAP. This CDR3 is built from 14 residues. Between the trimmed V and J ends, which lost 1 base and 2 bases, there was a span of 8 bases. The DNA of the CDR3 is TGTGCTAGTGGTTTGGGGGGGGAAAACTATGGCTACACCTTC. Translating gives CASGLGGENYGYTF.

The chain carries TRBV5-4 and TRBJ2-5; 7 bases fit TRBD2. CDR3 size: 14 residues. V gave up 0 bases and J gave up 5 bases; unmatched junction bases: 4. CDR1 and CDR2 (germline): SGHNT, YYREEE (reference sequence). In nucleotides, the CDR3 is TGTGCCAGCAGCTTGGATTTGGGGGGGGAGACCCAGTACTTC. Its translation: CASSLDLGGETQYF.

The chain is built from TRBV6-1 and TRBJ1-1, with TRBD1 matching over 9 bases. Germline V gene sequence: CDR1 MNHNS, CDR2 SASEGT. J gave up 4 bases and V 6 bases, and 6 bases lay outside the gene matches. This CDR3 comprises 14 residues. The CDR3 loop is CASRADRGSTEAFF. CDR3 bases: TGTGCCAGCAGGGCTGACAGGGGGAGCACTGAAGCTTTCTTT.